This T cell receptor beta chain was sequenced in a study of T cells after yellow fever vaccination. Study-level points and caveats: Contamination of FACS-sorted repertoires by abundant clonotypes from the bulk population could occur. The study found a weaker secondary response that peaked faster, day 5 versus 15. The booster response re-showed most primary clones: approximately 95% CD4, approximately 90% CD8.

A universal primer site and UMIs were added as TCR cDNA was made by 5'RACE template switching. TCRdb fed the 5' RACE reads into MiXCR, producing one record per CDR3 protein. This sample yields 300,000 or so distinct CDR3 sequences, of which around 6.8% are seen a single time; about 18% belongs to the top ten. V was shortened by 0 bases and J by 1 base, with 13 bases between the two germline ends. From germline, CDR1 is SGHRS and CDR2 YFSETQ. The CDR3 has 16 residues. In this sample, this clonotype turned up a few times. Its target is not known. The rearrangement links TRBV5-1 to TRBJ2-5, with D possibly being TRBD2 (6 bases). The source of this sequence is a man younger than 30 who received the YFV17D yellow fever vaccine. Here the sequenced sample was PBMCs, taken roughly seven weeks after the first yellow fever vaccination. The CDR3 is CASSLDAAGFQETQYF. For the CDR3, the DNA is TGCGCCAGCAGCTTGGATGCCGCGGGGTTCCAAGAGACCCAGTACTTC.